A selection of T cell receptor beta chains follows, all from one sample in a study of a mutant IDH1 vaccine in newly diagnosed glioma. Their specific antigens are unknown. Assay used: immunoSEQ multiplex PCR; TCRdb lists only in-frame clones, some missing. The top ten hold around 6.7% of the sample, which has about 48,000 clones, more than 60% seen once. Sample: PBMCs, taken from a glioma patient whose treatment included an IDH1 peptide vaccine. The receptors originated from a man aged 40-50 years with glioma. Each CDR3 is given with its conserved first and last residue. A D gene is named only where the DNA matches it firmly. Clone size is shown for a subset of rows, as once, few, many or a class of expanded clone.

.	TRBJ1-5	15	few	TRBV2	CASTPVFISNQPQHF	TGTGCCAGCACCCCTGTGTTCATTAGCAATCAGCCCCAGCATTTT
.	TRBJ2-7	15	few	TRBV6-5	CASRPPPRLGDEQYF	TGTGCCAGCAGACCACCCCCCCGACTCGGCGACGAGCAGTACTTC
TRBD2	TRBJ2-3	16	once	TRBV13	CASSVSGGAITDTQYF	TGTGCCAGCAGCGTGAGCGGGGGGGCTATCACAGATACGCAGTATTTT
TRBD2	TRBJ2-2	16	.	TRBV27	CASSAPGTGGTGELFF	TGTGCCAGCAGTGCCCCAGGGACGGGAGGCACCGGGGAGCTGTTTTTT
.	TRBJ2-2	13	.	TRBV7-9	CASTGRNTGELFF	TGTGCCAGTACAGGGCGGAACACCGGGGAGCTGTTTTTT
.	TRBJ2-7	14	.	TRBV5-4	CASSSRGTTYEQYF	TGTGCCAGCAGCTCTCGGGGGACGACCTACGAGCAGTACTTC
.	TRBJ2-2	14	.	TRBV7-6	CASSLGQNTGELFF	TGTGCCAGCAGCTTAGGACAAAACACCGGGGAGCTGTTTTTT
.	TRBJ2-7	14	.	TRBV7-2	CASSASYRTYEQYF	TGTGCCAGCAGCGCCTCCTATCGGACCTACGAGCAGTACTTC
.	TRBJ1-3	14	.	TRBV6-1	CASSLQGSGNTIYF	TGTGCCAGCAGTCTTCAGGGCTCTGGAAACACCATATATTTT
.	TRBJ2-1	10	.	TRBV20-1	CSAPYNEQFF	TGCAGTGCCCCGTACAATGAGCAGTTCTTC
.	TRBJ1-6	15	.	TRBV18	CASSPGAGNNSPLHF	TGTGCCAGCTCACCTGGGGCAGGGAATAATTCACCCCTCCACTTT
TRBD1	TRBJ2-7	16	.	TRBV5-1	CASSLSGTGGRYEQYF	TGCGCCAGCAGCTTGAGCGGGACAGGGGGAAGGTACGAGCAGTACTTC
TRBD2	TRBJ2-3	17	.	TRBV19	CASSPRGGSRAIDTQYF	TGTGCCAGTAGTCCCCGGGGGGGGTCCCGGGCTATAGATACGCAGTATTTT
.	TRBJ1-2	13	.	TRBV11-2	CASSLDRGGGYTF	TGTGCCAGCAGCTTAGATCGGGGGGGAGGCTACACCTTC
.	TRBJ2-2	13	.	TRBV6-5	CASSQTRSGELFF	TGTGCCAGCAGCCAAACTAGGTCCGGGGAGCTGTTTTTT
.	TRBJ2-5	15	.	TRBV5-1	CASSLGSAVQETQYF	TGCGCCAGCAGCTTGGGCAGCGCGGTTCAAGAGACCCAGTACTTC
.	TRBJ1-1	13	.	TRBV5-1	CASSTGQNTEAFF	TGCGCCAGCAGCACAGGACAGAACACTGAAGCTTTCTTT
.	TRBJ2-2	12	.	TRBV7-2	CASSNRVGELFF	TGTGCCAGCAGTAACAGGGTTGGGGAGCTGTTTTTT
.	TRBJ2-2	13	.	TRBV2	CASSEAGYGELFF	TGTGCCAGCAGTGAAGCCGGATACGGGGAGCTGTTTTTT
TRBD2	TRBJ2-5	17	.	TRBV5-4	CASSPVLGLAEGQTQYF	TGTGCCAGCAGCCCAGTGTTGGGACTAGCGGAAGGTCAGACCCAGTACTTC
.	TRBJ2-7	13	few	TRBV2	CASGAVLSYEQYF	TGTGCCAGCGGCGCGGTGCTTTCCTACGAGCAGTACTTC
.	TRBJ1-2	12	.	TRBV5-4	CASSWKGGGYTF	TGTGCCAGCAGCTGGAAGGGCGGCGGCTACACCTTC
.	TRBJ2-7	15	.	TRBV19	CASSEHRAFPYEQYF	TGTGCCAGTAGCGAACACCGAGCCTTCCCCTACGAGCAGTACTTC
TRBD1	TRBJ2-5	14	.	TRBV6-5	CASSTDRVQETQYF	TGTGCCAGCAGTACGGACAGGGTCCAAGAGACCCAGTACTTC
.	TRBJ1-1	14	few	TRBV11-2	CASSFSGVATEAFF	TGTGCCAGCAGCTTTTCAGGGGTTGCCACTGAAGCTTTCTTT
.	TRBJ1-4	16	.	TRBV5-1	CASSLGSRGFNEKLFF	TGCGCCAGCAGCTTGGGGAGCCGAGGGTTTAATGAAAAACTGTTTTTT
TRBD1	TRBJ1-2	16	.	TRBV9	CASSFRPGQQIYGYTF	TGTGCCAGCAGTTTTCGCCCGGGACAGCAAATCTATGGCTACACCTTC
.	TRBJ2-1	16	.	TRBV7-9	CASSPRGGSSYNEQFF	TGTGCCAGCAGCCCCAGGGGCGGGAGCTCCTACAATGAGCAGTTCTTC
.	TRBJ1-1	16	.	TRBV4-1	CASSQVGGGRNTEAFF	TGCGCCAGCAGCCAAGTCGGGGGCGGGCGGAACACTGAAGCTTTCTTT
.	TRBJ2-2	14	.	TRBV18	CASSTDTGPGELFF	TGTGCCAGCTCGACTGACACAGGGCCCGGGGAGCTGTTTTTT
.	TRBJ2-5	15	.	TRBV5-1	CASSLGASAQETQYF	TGCGCCAGCAGCTTGGGGGCTAGCGCACAAGAGACCCAGTACTTC
.	TRBJ2-5	15	.	TRBV5-1	CASSPGGQPFETQYF	TGCGCCAGCAGCCCAGGGGGGCAACCATTTGAGACCCAGTACTTC
.	TRBJ1-5	14	.	TRBV15	CATTPGAANQPQHF	TGTGCCACCACCCCTGGGGCAGCAAATCAGCCCCAGCATTTT
TRBD1	TRBJ1-1	17	.	TRBV15	CATSREYPGQGNTEAFF	TGTGCCACCAGCAGGGAATACCCGGGACAGGGGAACACTGAAGCTTTCTTT
.	TRBJ2-5	14	once	TRBV14	CASSQFTSQETQYF	TGTGCCAGCAGCCAATTTACTAGCCAAGAGACCCAGTACTTC
.	TRBJ1-6	13	.	TRBV7-9	CASSSRRESPLHF	TGTGCCAGCAGCTCCCGCAGGGAATCACCCCTCCACTTT
TRBD1	TRBJ1-1	12	few	TRBV30	CAWSMGQGEAFF	TGTGCCTGGAGTATGGGACAGGGGGAAGCTTTCTTT
.	TRBJ1-1	13	.	TRBV30	CAWSGVGNTEAFF	TGTGCCTGGAGTGGGGTGGGGAACACTGAAGCTTTCTTT
.	TRBJ2-1	17	.	TRBV7-9	CASSPDTGMFLYNEQFF	TGTGCCAGCAGCCCCGACACAGGGATGTTCCTATACAATGAGCAGTTCTTC
TRBD1	TRBJ1-4	16	.	TRBV7-9	CASSLGSGQGQEKLFF	TGTGCCAGCAGCTTAGGTTCCGGACAGGGACAGGAAAAACTGTTTTTT
TRBD1	TRBJ1-2	12	.	TRBV2	CASSGTGYGYTF	TGTGCCAGCAGTGGGACAGGCTATGGCTACACCTTC
TRBD1	TRBJ1-6	17	.	TRBV5-4	CASSFAPGTGVGSPLHF	TGTGCCAGCAGCTTTGCCCCCGGGACAGGGGTTGGTTCACCCCTCCACTTT
TRBD1	TRBJ2-7	14	.	TRBV5-6	CASSGDSQVYEQYF	TGTGCCAGCAGCGGGGACAGCCAAGTCTACGAGCAGTACTTC
TRBD1	TRBJ1-6	15	few	TRBV27	CASSTQQGRSSPLHF	TGTGCCAGCAGTACCCAACAGGGGAGAAGTTCACCCCTCCACTTT
.	TRBJ1-2	14	.	TRBV30	CAWYLLGANYGYTF	TGTGCCTGGTACTTACTTGGGGCTAACTATGGCTACACCTTC
.	TRBJ1-5	14	medium-sized	TRBV2	CASSGGLGNQPQHF	TGTGCCAGCAGTGGCGGGCTCGGCAATCAGCCCCAGCATTTT
.	TRBJ2-6	15	.	TRBV7-2	CASSAGNSGANVLTF	TGTGCCAGCAGCGCGGGGAACTCTGGGGCCAACGTCCTGACTTTC
.	TRBJ2-7	15	.	TRBV10-3	CAISAPSGQTYEQYF	TGTGCCATCAGTGCCCCCTCGGGACAAACCTACGAGCAGTACTTC
.	TRBJ1-1	16	.	TRBV18	CASSPQDLQGQLEAFF	TGTGCCAGCTCACCGCAAGACCTACAGGGCCAACTTGAAGCTTTCTTT
.	TRBJ1-1	11	.	TRBV27	CASSLGTEAFF	TGTGCCAGCAGTTTGGGCACTGAAGCTTTCTTT
.	TRBJ1-1	15	.	TRBV15	CATSRVRGTGTEAFF	TGTGCCACCAGCAGGGTAAGGGGGACGGGGACTGAAGCTTTCTTT